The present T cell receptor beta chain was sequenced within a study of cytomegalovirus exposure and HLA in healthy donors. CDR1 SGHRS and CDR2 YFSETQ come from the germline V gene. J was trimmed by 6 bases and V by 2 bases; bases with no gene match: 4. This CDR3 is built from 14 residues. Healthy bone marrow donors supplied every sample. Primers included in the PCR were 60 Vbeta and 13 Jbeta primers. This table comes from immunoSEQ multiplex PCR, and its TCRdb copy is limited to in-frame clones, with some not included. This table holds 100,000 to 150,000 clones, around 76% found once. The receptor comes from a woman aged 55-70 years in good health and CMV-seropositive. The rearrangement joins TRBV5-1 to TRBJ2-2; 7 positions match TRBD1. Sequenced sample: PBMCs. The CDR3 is CASSLIQGAGELFF. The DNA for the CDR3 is TGCGCCAGCAGCTTAATTCAGGGGGCCGGGGAGCTGTTTTTT.